Listed below are T cell receptor beta chains from one sample, sequenced in a study of OX40 agonist ivuxolimab in advanced cancers. Method: immunoSEQ multiplex PCR; TCRdb's copy keeps in-frame clones and lacks some. The sample includes 11,000 or so clones, around 80% of them seen just once. This sample comprised CD4+ or CD8+ T cells sorted from blood, obtained in a trial of the OX40 agonist ivuxolimab. The receptors shown here come from an adult with an advanced solid tumor such as melanoma, head and neck, liver or kidney cancer. Each CDR3 is given with its conserved first and last residue. The size entry is marked missing in some rows and otherwise reads once, few, many or a size class.

clone_size: once; v_call: TRBV4-1; j_call: TRBJ2-5; cdr3_aa: CASSQGVSTTAKTQYF
clone_size: few; v_call: TRBV5-8; j_call: TRBJ1-1; cdr3_aa: CASSFIAVNTEAFF
clone_size: -; v_call: TRBV5-1; j_call: TRBJ1-1; cdr3_aa: CASSFDRADTEAFF
clone_size: -; v_call: TRBV6-5; j_call: TRBJ2-7; cdr3_aa: CASSYRGSSYEQYF
clone_size: -; v_call: TRBV6-1; j_call: TRBJ1-5; cdr3_aa: CASMSNQPQHF
clone_size: -; v_call: TRBV27; j_call: TRBJ1-5; cdr3_aa: CASSFGQNQPQHF
clone_size: -; v_call: TRBV11-3; j_call: TRBJ2-1; cdr3_aa: CASSLTWTSGDSPPNEQFF
clone_size: -; v_call: TRBV6-1; j_call: TRBJ2-7; cdr3_aa: CASSLTPSREQYF
clone_size: -; v_call: TRBV4-2; j_call: TRBJ1-2; cdr3_aa: CASSQDGGGLRGYTF
clone_size: once; v_call: TRBV27; j_call: TRBJ1-6; cdr3_aa: CASNRGGNSPLHF
clone_size: -; v_call: TRBV9; j_call: TRBJ2-3; cdr3_aa: CASSALATSTDTQYF
clone_size: -; v_call: TRBV7-7; j_call: TRBJ2-2; cdr3_aa: CASSPLATGELFF
clone_size: -; v_call: TRBV5-3; j_call: TRBJ1-1; cdr3_aa: CASRPGTLNTEAFF
clone_size: few; v_call: TRBV19; j_call: TRBJ2-1; cdr3_aa: CASTPSAGDYNEQFF
clone_size: -; v_call: TRBV27; j_call: TRBJ1-2; cdr3_aa: CASSLGHRAYGYTF
clone_size: medium-sized; v_call: TRBV6-5; j_call: TRBJ2-7; cdr3_aa: CASSPAGWDYEQYF
clone_size: -; v_call: TRBV7-3; j_call: TRBJ2-7; cdr3_aa: CARGCSYEQYF
clone_size: -; v_call: TRBV7-2; j_call: TRBJ1-2; cdr3_aa: CASSSQGLFYGYTF
clone_size: few; v_call: TRBV6-4; j_call: TRBJ1-1; cdr3_aa: CASSEGANTEAFF
clone_size: -; v_call: TRBV6-1; j_call: TRBJ1-6; cdr3_aa: CASSEEDGANSPLHF
clone_size: once; v_call: TRBV13; j_call: TRBJ1-2; cdr3_aa: CASSLMTGLWGYTF
clone_size: -; v_call: TRBV6-6; j_call: TRBJ2-7; cdr3_aa: CASSPGQGQYF
clone_size: -; v_call: TRBV5-6; j_call: TRBJ2-7; cdr3_aa: CASSLGGSPYEQYF
clone_size: -; v_call: TRBV27; j_call: TRBJ1-3; cdr3_aa: CASSLSITGNGNTIYF
clone_size: -; v_call: TRBV27; j_call: TRBJ2-7; cdr3_aa: CASSPSLAGTTYEQYF
clone_size: -; v_call: TRBV27; j_call: TRBJ2-1; cdr3_aa: CASSWVQRAEQFF
clone_size: -; v_call: TRBV6-1; j_call: TRBJ1-1; cdr3_aa: CATWTGFTEAFF
clone_size: -; v_call: TRBV15; j_call: TRBJ1-5; cdr3_aa: CATSRDPPTRGSQRKPQHF
clone_size: -; v_call: TRBV28; j_call: TRBJ1-1; cdr3_aa: CASSLPPSGLDTEAFF
clone_size: -; v_call: TRBV7-7; j_call: TRBJ2-5; cdr3_aa: CASSLSLIAGSETQYF
clone_size: once; v_call: TRBV7-8; j_call: TRBJ2-2; cdr3_aa: CASSLQSTRVWTGELFF
clone_size: few; v_call: TRBV5-1; j_call: TRBJ1-6; cdr3_aa: CASRSGGRDSPLHF